The 10 T cell receptor beta chains presented below share a single source sample, sequenced in a study of CD8+CD57+ T cells in acquired aplastic anemia. Sequencing involved patients with CD8+CD57+ cell expansion previously shown by flow cytometry. Genomic DNA provided the template from which TCR beta VDJ and CDR3 profiles were obtained. In TCRdb, the reads were re-called with MiXCR into one record per CDR3 protein. The sample includes 150,000 to 200,000 distinct CDR3 sequences, around half of them seen just once. The source material was sorted CD4+, CD8+, or CD8+CD57+ T cells (not recorded which) from PBMCs. These receptors all come from a human donor with aplastic anemia.

This chain links TRBV19 with TRBJ1-2, with TRBD1 matching 10 bases. Germline CDR1 and CDR2: LNHDA and SQIVND (reference sequence). The length of the CDR3 is 14 residues. With 5 bases clipped from V and 8 bases from J, the junction kept 8 bases outside the gene matches. CDR3 residues: CASSSSGQGFGYTF. The CDR3 DNA follows: TGTGCCAGTAGTTCCTCGGGACAGGGGTTCGGCTACACCTTC. Full variable domain (rest looked up from reference TRBV19 and TRBJ1-2): DGGITQSPKYLFRKEGQNVTLSCEQNLNHDAMYWYRQDPGQGLRLIYYSQIVNDFQKGDIAEGYSVSREKKESFPLTVTSAQKNPTAFYLCASSSSGQGFGYTFGSGTRLTVV.

The genes are TRBV20-1 and TRBJ2-5; D not resolved. The CDR3 extends over 13 amino acids. Trimming removed 7 bases at V and 2 bases at J, with 14 bases between. Germline CDR1 is DFQATT and CDR2 is SNEGSKA (reference sequence). The CDR3 protein is CSVDGFSQETQYF. CDR3 coding DNA: TGCAGTGTGGACGGGTTCTCGCAAGAGACCCAGTACTTC.

The chain is built from TRBV2 and TRBJ2-5, with D perhaps TRBD1 (6 bases). The ends were cut back, 3 bases at V and 5 bases at J, with 16 bases in the middle. Germline CDR1 is SNHLY and CDR2 is FYNNEI. This CDR3 spans 15 amino acids. The CDR3 loop is CASSDPSGDWETQYF. CDR3 nucleotides: TGTGCCAGCAGTGACCCATCAGGGGATTGGGAGACCCAGTACTTC.

The chain recombines TRBV2 with TRBJ2-5; the match to TRBD1 covers 10 bases. Per the germline V gene, CDR1 is SNHLY and CDR2 is FYNNEI. The CDR3 spans 16 residues. The V segment lost 3 bases and the J segment 1 base; nucleotides outside the gene matches: 5. This CDR3 reads CASSEFGDRGQETQYF. The CDR3 nucleotides are TGTGCCAGCAGTGAGTTTGGGGACAGGGGCCAAGAGACCCAGTACTTC.

This clonotype has only one observation. The rearrangement links TRBV20-1 to TRBJ2-1, with a tentative D call TRBD1 (5 bases). The CDR3 is 12 amino acids. From germline, CDR1 is DFQATT and CDR2 SNEGSKA (reference sequence). The V end was cut by 3 bases, the J end by 8 bases, with 11 bases between. CDR3 bases: TGCAGTGCTAGGTGGGGCGCGGATGAGCAGTTCTTC. This sequence encodes CSARWGADEQFF.

In regard to this clonotype: At one of its ends the junction is not consistent with the germline gene, which may arise from a read error. The chain recombines TRBV10-2 with TRBJ1-1, with 7 bases identical to TRBD1. CDR1 is WSHSY, CDR2 SAAADI, per germline. This CDR3 is 14 amino acids long. The CDR3, as DNA: TGCGCCAGCAGGATAACAGGGGCTACCACTGAAGCCTTCTTT. This translates into CASRITGATTEAFF.

This sequence joins TRBV19 and TRBJ1-5; D is possibly TRBD1 (6 bases). V was shortened by 8 bases and J by 4 bases, with 12 bases between the two germline ends. This CDR3 region has 13 residues. The germline gives CDR1 LNHDA, CDR2 SQIVND (reference sequence). The CDR3 nucleotides read TGTGCCAGTGGGGGGGCAGGGAATCAGCCCCAGCATTTT. It is translated as CASGGAGNQPQHF.

The table lists this clonotype with many counts. The CDR3 region is CASSAKSGNTGELFF. Written as DNA, the CDR3 is TGTGCCAGCAGTGCCAAATCAGGGAACACCGGGGAGCTGTTTTTT. The genes are TRBV6-1 and TRBJ2-2; D unclear. Trimming pared 4 bases from V and 1 base from J, leaving 10 bases between. The CDR3 totals 15 residues. The germline V gene encodes CDR1 MNHNS and CDR2 SASEGT.

There are many counts of this clonotype. This chain links TRBV5-5 with TRBJ2-5; 7 bases map to TRBD1. This CDR3 region has 16 residues. V gave up 2 bases and J gave up 5 bases; unmatched junction bases: 12. Germline values: CDR1 SGHKS, CDR2 YYEKEE (reference sequence). The DNA for the CDR3 is TGTGCCAGCAGCTTCTCCGGGACAGCCGAGGTGGAGACCCAGTACTTC. Translation gives CASSFSGTAEVETQYF. Full variable domain (missing parts from reference TRBV5-5 and TRBJ2-5): DAGVTQSPTHLIKTRGQQVTLRCSPISGHKSVSWYQQVLGQGPQFIFQYYEKEERGRGNFPDRFSARQFPNYSSELNVNALLLGDSALYLCASSFSGTAEVETQYFGPGTRLLVL.

The chain uses TRBV12-3 or TRBV12-4 and TRBJ1-2; TRBD1 matches at 9 bases. The CDR3 loop spans 15 amino acids. V lost 5 bases, J lost 8 bases, and 12 bases stayed unmatched. The CDR3 region is CASSMPGQGMRGYTF. The CDR3 DNA follows: TGTGCCAGCAGTATGCCGGGACAGGGTATGAGAGGCTACACCTTC.